The rows below give T cell receptor beta chains drawn from one sample of a study of early T cells in non-severe SARS-CoV-2 infection. TCRdb used MiXCR to reprocess the 5' RACE reads, holding one entry per CDR3 protein. Of about 80,000 distinct CDR3 sequences in the sample, about 13% were seen once. The sequencing input was whole blood. These receptors all stem from an adult who was a healthcare worker with PCR-confirmed SARS-CoV-2 infection or an uninfected control (not recorded which). Each CDR3 is given with its conserved first and last residue. The D gene is left open where the match is weak. Only some rows state a clone size, as once, few, many or a class for expanded clones.

NA	NA	TRBV9	TRBJ1-6	CASSATAFSPLHF	TGTGCCAGCAGCGCGACAGCTTTTTCACCCCTCCACTTT
few	NA	TRBV11-2	TRBJ1-2	CASSPVGLYGYTF	TGTGCCAGCAGCCCCGTTGGGCTATATGGCTACACCTTC
NA	NA	TRBV7-9	TRBJ2-7	CASSTGHSYEQYF	TGTGCCAGCAGCACAGGACACTCCTACGAGCAGTACTTC
many	NA	TRBV19	TRBJ2-1	CASSTDPGPNNEQFF	TGTGCCAGTAGTACGGATCCGGGACCTAACAATGAGCAGTTCTTC
NA	NA	TRBV29-1	TRBJ2-3	CSVDAGLADTQYF	TGCAGCGTTGATGCCGGGCTAGCAGATACGCAGTATTTT
many	NA	TRBV18	TRBJ1-2	CASSPPTGLQGAGYTF	TGTGCCAGCTCACCACCGACAGGCTTACAGGGAGCTGGCTACACCTTC
few	NA	TRBV25-1	TRBJ1-5	CASSPSGHPNQPQHF	TGTGCCAGCAGCCCTTCGGGGCACCCCAATCAGCCCCAGCATTTT
few	TRBD1	TRBV5-1	TRBJ2-7	CASSPGQGPYEQYF	TGCGCCAGCAGCCCCGGACAGGGACCCTACGAGCAGTACTTC
few	NA	TRBV20-1	TRBJ1-1	CSASFQGTEAFF	TGCAGTGCTAGCTTTCAAGGGACTGAAGCTTTCTTT
NA	NA	TRBV7-8	TRBJ2-2	CASRPGRLGTGELFF	TGTGCCAGCAGGCCCGGCCGGCTTGGCACCGGGGAGCTGTTTTTT
few	TRBD2	TRBV28	TRBJ2-5	CASSWTSGKQETQYF	TGTGCCAGCAGTTGGACTAGCGGGAAACAAGAGACCCAGTACTTC
NA	NA	TRBV7-6	TRBJ1-4	CASSSNPGYSGEKLFF	TGTGCCAGCAGCTCCAATCCAGGGTACTCAGGAGAAAAACTGTTTTTT
many	TRBD1	TRBV29-1	TRBJ1-2	CSVWNRGPGYTF	TGCAGCGTTTGGAACAGGGGGCCTGGCTACACCTTC
many	TRBD2	TRBV28	TRBJ2-3	CASSLSWLAGKTTDTQYF	TGTGCCAGCAGTTTAAGCTGGCTAGCGGGGAAGACCACAGATACGCAGTATTTT
many	TRBD1	TRBV19	TRBJ1-6	CASSTSTGEVPPLHF	TGTGCCAGTAGTACGTCGACAGGGGAGGTGCCACCCCTCCACTTT
NA	NA	TRBV7-8	TRBJ2-2	CASSLHRGENTGELFF	TGTGCCAGCAGCTTGCACAGAGGGGAGAACACCGGGGAGCTGTTTTTT
NA	NA	TRBV6-5	TRBJ1-2	CASSYTTRVPSYGYTF	TGTGCCAGCAGTTACACCACGAGGGTCCCTAGCTATGGCTACACCTTC
medium-sized	NA	TRBV12-3/TRBV12-4	TRBJ2-3	CASKGSGSSTDTQYF	TGTGCCAGCAAAGGCTCTGGTTCTAGCACAGATACGCAGTATTTT
NA	NA	TRBV29-1	TRBJ2-1	CSVVEGAEQFF	TGCAGCGTTGTGGAAGGGGCCGAGCAGTTCTTC
many	NA	TRBV27	TRBJ1-4	CASSTDNEKLFF	TGTGCCAGCAGTACGGATAATGAAAAACTGTTTTTT
few	NA	TRBV7-9	TRBJ1-5	CASSLGEYQPQHF	TGTGCCAGCAGCTTAGGCGAATATCAGCCCCAGCATTTT
many	TRBD1	TRBV11-2	TRBJ2-7	CASSRQGASSYEQYF	TGTGCCAGCAGCCGACAGGGGGCCAGCTCCTACGAGCAGTACTTC
NA	NA	TRBV7-2	TRBJ2-1	CASSLSAGTNTNNEQFF	TGTGCCAGCAGCTTATCGGCGGGGACAAACACGAACAATGAGCAGTTCTTC